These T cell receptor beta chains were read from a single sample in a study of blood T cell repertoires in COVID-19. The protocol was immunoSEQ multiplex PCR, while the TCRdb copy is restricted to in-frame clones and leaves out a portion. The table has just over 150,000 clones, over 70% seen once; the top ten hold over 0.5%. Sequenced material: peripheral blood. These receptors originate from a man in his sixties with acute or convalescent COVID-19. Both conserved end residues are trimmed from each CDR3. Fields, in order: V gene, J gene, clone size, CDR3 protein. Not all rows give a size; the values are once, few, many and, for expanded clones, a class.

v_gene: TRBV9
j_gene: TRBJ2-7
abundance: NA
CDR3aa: ASSVGAVSSYEQY

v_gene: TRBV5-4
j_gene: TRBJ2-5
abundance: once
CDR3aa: ASSLGGQARQETQY

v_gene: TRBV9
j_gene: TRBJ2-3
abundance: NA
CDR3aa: ASSVGIAGGASLSTDTQY

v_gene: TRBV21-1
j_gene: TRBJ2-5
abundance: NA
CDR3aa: ASSKDGWEGPQETQY

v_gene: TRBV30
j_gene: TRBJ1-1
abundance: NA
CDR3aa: AGGRNTEAF

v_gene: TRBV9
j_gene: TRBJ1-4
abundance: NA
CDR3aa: ASSAQGLANEKLF

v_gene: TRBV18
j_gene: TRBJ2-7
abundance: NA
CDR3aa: ASSPGTIGTGEY

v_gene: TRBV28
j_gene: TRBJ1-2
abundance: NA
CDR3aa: ASRRTASYGYT

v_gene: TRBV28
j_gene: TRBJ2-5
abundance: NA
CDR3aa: ASRPNGFRDRGRGQETQY

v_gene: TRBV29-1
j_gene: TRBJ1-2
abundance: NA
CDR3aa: SIWGGDGYT

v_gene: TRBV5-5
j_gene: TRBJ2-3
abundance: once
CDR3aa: ASSLAGPGGAEDTQY

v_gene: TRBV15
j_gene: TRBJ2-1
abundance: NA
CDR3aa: ATSGTLGLAENEQF

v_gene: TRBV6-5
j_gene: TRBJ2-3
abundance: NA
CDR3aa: ASRPSGRSDTQY

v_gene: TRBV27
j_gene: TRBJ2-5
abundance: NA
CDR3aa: ASRRTGGAETQY

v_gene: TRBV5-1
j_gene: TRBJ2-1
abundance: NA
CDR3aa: ASSLGERGEQF

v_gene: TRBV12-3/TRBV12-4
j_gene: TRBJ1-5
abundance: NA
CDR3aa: ASSGGGGQPQH

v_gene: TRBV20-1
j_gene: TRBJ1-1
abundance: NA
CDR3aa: SASGGPQGEAF

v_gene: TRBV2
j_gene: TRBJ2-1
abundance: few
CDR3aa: ASSDRKEGLAGVNEQF